The 8 T cell receptor beta chains below all came from one sample that was sequenced in a study of metastatic and nonmetastatic thyroid tumors. Thyroid surgery was preceded by no treatment in any patient. MiXCR was used by TCRdb to re-call the PCR reads. The sample lists some 20,000 clones, 9% to 15% seen once, with roughly 6.4% in the top ten. Sample: blood. These TCRs come from a male donor with papillary thyroid cancer or a benign thyroid nodule (not recorded which). Some clones in this sample may be carry-over from other donors' samples.

The V gene is TRBV6-1, the J gene TRBJ1-5; no clear D. Trimming took 4 bases from V and 2 from J, leaving 12 bases between them. The CDR3 totals 15 residues. Per the germline V gene, CDR1 is MNHNS and CDR2 is SASEGT. Here the CDR3 reads CASSGREDGNQPQHF. CDR3 nucleotides: TGTGCCAGCAGTGGTCGGGAAGATGGCAATCAGCCCCAGCATTTT.

This clone has a count of ten or more. This chain joins TRBV20-1 and TRBJ2-1; 12 positions agree with TRBD2. Trimming removed 0 bases from V and 4 bases from J; junction bases left unmatched: 7. Germline lookup yields CDR1 DFQATT and CDR2 SNEGSKA (reference sequence). The length of the CDR3 is 17 residues. CDR3 sequence: CSARDRTSGTNYNEQFF. The CDR3 DNA is TGCAGTGCTAGAGATCGGACTAGCGGGACCAATTACAATGAGCAGTTCTTC.

The chain employs TRBV7-3 and TRBJ2-1, with 7 bases lining up with TRBD2. The CDR3 contains 15 residues. Germline V gives CDR1 SGHTA, CDR2 FQGTGA. The V gene end was trimmed by 5 bases and the J gene end by 5 bases; junction bases not matched to a gene: 9. CDR3 DNA: TGTGCCAGCAGCCGGGGAGGGAGGTTGGACAATGAGCAGTTCTTC. Its translation: CASSRGGRLDNEQFF.

In its sample, this clone was seen many times. The genes are TRBV12-3 or TRBV12-4 and TRBJ2-1; 8 nucleotides align to TRBD1. With 5 bases clipped from V and 10 bases from J, the junction kept 4 bases outside the gene matches. The CDR3 extends over 12 amino acids. The CDR3 bases are TGTGCCAGCAGTCGTACAGGGGGGGAGCAGTTCTTC. Its protein product is CASSRTGGEQFF.

In this sample, this clone turned up a few times. This chain links TRBV7-9 with TRBJ2-7; possibly TRBD1 for D (5 bases). The CDR3 is 12 amino acids. The V end was cut by 7 bases, the J end by 2 bases, with 9 bases between. Germline V CDR1 and CDR2: SEHNR, FQNEAQ (reference sequence). CDR3 nucleotide sequence: TGTGCCAGCAAGGGGATAACCTACGAGCAGTACTTC. Translation gives CASKGITYEQYF. The full variable domain, in which reference TRBV7-9 and TRBJ2-7 provide the parts outside the CDR3, is DTGVSQNPRHKITKRGQNVTFRCDPISEHNRLYWYRQTLGQGPEFLTYFQNEAQLEKSRLLSDRFSAERPKGSFSTLEIQRTEQGDSAMYLCASKGITYEQYFGPGTRLTVT.

The chain combines TRBV12-3 or TRBV12-4 with TRBJ2-2, with D perhaps being TRBD1 or TRBD2 (5 bases each). V gave up 1 base and J gave up 5 bases, with 26 bases separating them. This CDR3 has 20 residues. CDR3 nucleotide sequence: TGTGCCAGCAGTTTAGAGGGGACCCGATTTCGAGTTGATGGGACCGGGGAGCTGTTTTTT. Translated, it gives CASSLEGTRFRVDGTGELFF.

Ten or more counts support this clone. The chain carries TRBV5-1 and TRBJ2-6; 7 bases are shared with TRBD1. Germline V gene lookup returns CDR1 SGHRS and CDR2 YFSETQ. J lost 0 bases, V lost 7 bases, and 7 bases had no gene match. The CDR3 has 16 amino acids. The CDR3 is CASGTALLSGANVLTF. CDR3 in DNA: TGCGCCAGCGGGACAGCCTTACTCTCTGGGGCCAACGTCCTGACTTTC.

In its sample, this clone was seen a few times. Here the CDR3 omits its conserved ending phenylalanine or tryptophan, so a read error is the likely source. The limits of the CDR3 on the DNA are not certain, so only TCRdb's listed CDR3 is given. The chain carries TRBV6-1 and TRBJ1-1; the table's D call of TRBD1 was not tested on the DNA. In germline, CDR1 is MNHNS, CDR2 SASEGT. Both ends counted, the CDR3 spans 13 residues. This CDR3 is CASSRGTGRDIRL.